This T cell receptor beta chain emerged from a study of cytomegalovirus exposure and HLA in healthy donors. This clone has only one observation. The antigen is not known. From germline, CDR1 is SGHRS and CDR2 YFSETQ. The CDR3 contains 17 residues. The J segment lost 1 base and the V segment lost 4 bases, leaving 6 bases of the junction unmatched. Study-level points and caveats: Reportedly, TCR beta sequences accurately predicted HLA-A and HLA-B alleles in most subjects. Among the most significant clusters, several appeared linked to common viral pathogens in a later analysis.

PCR involved 60 Vbeta and 13 Jbeta primers. The repertoire was sequenced with immunoSEQ multiplex PCR; TCRdb's copy has only in-frame clones and lacks some. The sample includes approximately 170,000 clones, about 64% seen only once; the top ten take approximately 1.5%. The TCR was taken from a man between 45 and 60 years old in good health and CMV-seronegative. This chain connects TRBV5-1 to TRBJ2-4; TRBD2 agrees at 12 bases. Sequences were obtained from PBMCs. The CDR3 DNA reads as TGCGCCAGCAGCCCGATTGGACTAGCGGGGGCCAAAAACATTCAGTACTTC. As protein: CASSPIGLAGAKNIQYF.